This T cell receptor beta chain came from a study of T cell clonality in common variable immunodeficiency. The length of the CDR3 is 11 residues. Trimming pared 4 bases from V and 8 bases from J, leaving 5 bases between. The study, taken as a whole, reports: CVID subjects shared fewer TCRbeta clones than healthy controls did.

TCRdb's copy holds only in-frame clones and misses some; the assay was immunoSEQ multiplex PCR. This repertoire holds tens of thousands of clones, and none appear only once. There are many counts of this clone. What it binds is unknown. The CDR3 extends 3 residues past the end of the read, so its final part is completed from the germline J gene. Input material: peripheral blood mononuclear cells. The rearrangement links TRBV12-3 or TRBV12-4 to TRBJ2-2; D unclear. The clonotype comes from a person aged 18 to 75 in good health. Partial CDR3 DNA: TGTGCCAGCAGTTCGGTGGGGGAG. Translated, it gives CASSSVGE. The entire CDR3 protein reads CASSSVGELFF.